This TCR beta chain stems from a study of a mutant IDH1 vaccine in newly diagnosed glioma. Notes on the study in general: Researchers report vaccine-induced immune responses in approximately 94% of patients.

By share of the sample, this clone is medium-sized. What it binds is unknown. J gave up 6 bases and V 8 bases, and 8 bases lay outside the gene matches. The CDR3 extends over 14 amino acids. The germline CDR1 and CDR2 sequences are MNHEY and SVGAGI. Time point denoted: week 35, safety follow-up. One vaccine dose held 300 ug of mutant IDH1 20-mer peptide and came with topical imiquimod. At weeks 1, 3, 5, 7, 11, 15, 19 and 23, patients received a vaccination, eight in all. Each astrocytoma in the donors was new, WHO grade 3 or 4, IDH1-mutant and ATRX-lost. Generated by immunoSEQ multiplex PCR, the TCRdb table keeps only in-frame clones and is missing some. The data show roughly 64,000 clones, about 74% seen once.

Sequencing used PBMCs, obtained from a glioma patient whose treatment included an IDH1 peptide vaccine. This TCR derives from a middle-aged man with glioma. The V call is TRBV6-5, the J call TRBJ2-7; the match to TRBD1 covers 12 bases. Here the CDR3 reads CASEGRDRGREQYF. DNA for the CDR3: TGTGCCAGCGAAGGCCGGGACAGGGGGCGCGAGCAGTACTTC.